These 28 T cell receptor beta chains originate from one sample sequenced in a study of cytomegalovirus exposure and HLA in healthy donors. Both 60 Vbeta primers and 13 Jbeta primers went into the PCR. Clones were sequenced by immunoSEQ multiplex PCR, and TCRdb holds only the in-frame ones, with some missing. This sample lists around 75,000 clones; its ten largest clones have roughly 15%. Sequences were obtained from PBMCs. The receptors shown here come from a man in his fifties in good health and CMV-seropositive.

This chain uses TRBV5-1 with TRBJ1-4; D remains unclear. The CDR3 is 14 amino acids. Germline loops: CDR1 SGHRS, CDR2 YFSETQ. Trimming removed 4 bases from V and 1 base from J, with 8 bases in between. This CDR3 is CASSNSQTNEKLFF. The CDR3, as DNA: TGCGCCAGCAGCAACAGCCAAACTAATGAAAAACTGTTTTTT.

This chain uses TRBV11-3 with TRBJ2-1, with TRBD2 as a possible D gene (5 bases). CDR1 and CDR2 (germline): SGHNT, YENEEA. There are 16 residues in the CDR3. V was cut by 4 bases and J by 6 bases, with 19 bases left in between. CDR3: CASSSDGSGPSNEQFF. CDR3 bases: TGTGCCAGCAGCTCAGATGGGAGTGGTCCCAGCAATGAGCAGTTCTTC.

The rearrangement joins TRBV2 to TRBJ2-5; no clear D gene. Trimming cost V 3 bases and J 5 bases, with 4 bases left between them. Germline V lookup: CDR1 SNHLY, CDR2 FYNNEI. The CDR3 has 11 amino acids. CDR3 bases: TGTGCCAGCAGTGATCGGGAGACCCAGTACTTC. Translation gives CASSDRETQYF.

V is TRBV27 and J is TRBJ2-7; 7 bases align to TRBD2. With 8 bases clipped from V and 0 bases from J, the junction kept 7 bases outside the gene matches. This CDR3 is built from 14 residues. Germline-derived CDR1 and CDR2 are MNHEY and SMNVEV (reference sequence). The CDR3 region is CASGIGTTSYEQYF. For the CDR3, the DNA is TGTGCCAGCGGGATTGGGACTACCTCCTACGAGCAGTACTTC.

The chain carries TRBV4-1 and TRBJ1-1, with 8 bases aligning to TRBD1. The germline gives CDR1 MGHRA, CDR2 YSYEKL. Losses at the gene ends were 0 bases for V and 1 base for J; bases not matched to a gene: 7. This CDR3 contains 17 residues. CDR3 sequence reads: CASSQDWAGGRNTEAFF. CDR3 sequence (DNA): TGCGCCAGCAGCCAAGATTGGGCAGGGGGCAGGAACACTGAAGCTTTCTTT.

The CDR3: CASSLGAGGGFYEQFF. The CDR3 DNA is TGTGCCAGCAGCTTGGGGGCCGGTGGGGGGTTTTATGAGCAGTTCTTC. The rearrangement joins TRBV5-6 to TRBJ2-1; weak D call: TRBD2 (6 bases). Trimming shortened V by 0 bases and J by 8 bases, and 18 bases separated the two germline ends. CDR3 length equals 16 residues. CDR1 and CDR2 (germline): SGHDT, YYEEEE.

J is TRBJ1-5 and V is TRBV7-9; 9 bases line up with TRBD1. The CDR3 is 15 residues long. The J segment lost 4 bases and the V segment lost 4 bases, leaving 5 bases of the junction unmatched. Per germline, CDR1 SEHNR and CDR2 FQNEAQ (reference sequence). As DNA, the CDR3 is TGTGCCAGCAGCTCCGGGACAGGGAGGAATCAGCCCCAGCATTTT. Amino acid sequence: CASSSGTGRNQPQHF.

The chain recombines TRBV6-5 with TRBJ1-2, with a tentative D call TRBD1 (5 bases). V shed 5 bases and J shed 3 bases, with 16 bases lying between them. The CDR3 spans 15 residues. From germline, CDR1 is MNHEY and CDR2 SVGAGI. Here the CDR3 DNA reads TGTGCCAGCAGTCTCGGGACTCTGGGGGACTATGGCTACACCTTC. This encodes CASSLGTLGDYGYTF.

The V and J genes are TRBV7-8 and TRBJ1-4; D ambiguous. Trimming left V 1 base short and J 7 bases short, with 13 bases between. The CDR3 consists of 15 residues. The germline V gene has CDR1 SGHVS and CDR2 FQNEAQ. In nucleotides, the CDR3 is TGTGCCAGCAGCTTAGGGGGAGGGCGCAGTGAAAAACTGTTTTTT. It encodes CASSLGGGRSEKLFF.

The chain carries TRBV5-4 and TRBJ2-7, with 10 bases lining up with TRBD1. The CDR3 totals 14 residues. Germline lookup yields CDR1 SGHNT and CDR2 YYREEE (reference sequence). The V segment lost 4 bases and the J segment 5 bases; nucleotides outside the gene matches: 6. The CDR3 bases are TGTGCCAGCAGCCCCATGGGACAGGGGAACGAGCAGTACGTC. Translating it yields CASSPMGQGNEQYV.

The chain carries TRBV2 and TRBJ1-5; 10 bases line up with TRBD1. Germline CDR1 is SNHLY and CDR2 is FYNNEI. Trimming at V came to 8 bases and at J to 6 bases, leaving 10 bases not matched to a gene. The CDR3 is 15 residues long. The CDR3 sequence is CASGPDRGPTQPQHF. The DNA for the CDR3 is TGTGCCAGCGGTCCCGACAGGGGGCCTACTCAGCCCCAGCATTTT.

The V and J genes are TRBV27 and TRBJ2-3, with 7 bases lining up with TRBD2. Germline V gives CDR1 MNHEY, CDR2 SMNVEV (reference sequence). Trimming removed 6 bases from V and 2 bases from J; junction bases left unmatched: 14. The CDR3 spans 17 residues. Written as DNA, the CDR3 is TGTGCCAGCAGCCCCCTAAGAGCGGGGCTCGCCACAGATACGCAGTATTTT. This encodes CASSPLRAGLATDTQYF.

The chain has TRBV5-1 and TRBJ1-2; D remains ambiguous. Germline loops: CDR1 SGHRS, CDR2 YFSETQ. Trimming took 4 bases from V and 1 from J, leaving 14 bases between them. This CDR3 has 15 residues. Here the CDR3 DNA reads TGCGCCAGCAGCACTACTCCCGCGGTTAACTATGGCTACACCTTC. Translation: CASSTTPAVNYGYTF.

The chain joins TRBV25-1 to TRBJ2-1; TRBD1 matches at 7 bases. The CDR3 has 13 residues. Germline CDR1 is MGHDK and CDR2 is SYGVNS. J lost 9 bases, V lost 4 bases, and 6 bases had no gene match. CDR3: CASSGGGWGEQFF. The DNA of the CDR3 is TGTGCCAGCAGTGGAGGGGGCTGGGGTGAGCAGTTCTTC.

The V call is TRBV7-9, the J call TRBJ1-6; weak D call: TRBD1 (5 bases). The V end lost 3 bases, the J end lost 7 bases, and 7 bases lay between the germline ends. Germline CDR1 SEHNR, CDR2 FQNEAQ (reference sequence). This CDR3 spans 13 amino acids. CDR3 in amino acids: CASSFGGNSPLHF. CDR3 in DNA: TGTGCCAGCAGCTTCGGGGGAAATTCACCCCTCCACTTT.

The chain employs TRBV19 and TRBJ2-3; D not certain. CDR1 is LNHDA, CDR2 SQIVND, per germline (reference sequence). V was cut by 7 bases and J by 0 bases, with 8 bases left in between. The CDR3 is 13 residues long. The CDR3 DNA reads TGTGCCAGTACCCTAGGTAGCACAGATACGCAGTATTTT. This gives the protein CASTLGSTDTQYF.

The chain is built from TRBV6-5 and TRBJ2-1; the match to TRBD2 covers 8 bases. With V trimmed by 2 bases and J by 14 bases, 11 bases remained unmatched. The CDR3 has 14 amino acids. Germline V CDR1 and CDR2: MNHEY, SVGAGI. The CDR3 region has the DNA TGTGCCAGCAGTTACAAGGTTAGCGGGGCCCAGGAGTTCTTC. It codes for CASSYKVSGAQEFF.

The chain combines TRBV5-1 with TRBJ2-1; the D gene is possibly TRBD2 (5 bases). The CDR3 length is 14 residues. Germline-derived CDR1 and CDR2 are SGHRS and YFSETQ. The V end lost 4 bases, the J end lost 0 bases, and 8 bases lay between the germline ends. The CDR3 region is CASSTGSSYNEQFF. CDR3 bases: TGCGCCAGCAGCACGGGGAGCTCCTACAATGAGCAGTTCTTC.

This chain connects TRBV7-7 to TRBJ2-5; D is unclear. V lost 2 bases to trimming and J lost 4 bases, with 5 bases between them. The CDR3 runs to 12 residues. From germline, CDR1 is SSHAT and CDR2 FNYEAQ (reference sequence). CDR3 in DNA: TGTGCCAGCAGCTTATCAGGAGAGACCCAGTACTTC. It specifies CASSLSGETQYF.

The CDR3 here is CASSLTGPNYGYTF. The CDR3 coding sequence is TGCGCCAGCAGCTTGACAGGACCTAACTATGGCTACACCTTC. The chain combines TRBV5-1 with TRBJ1-2, with D perhaps TRBD1 (5 bases). Per germline, CDR1 SGHRS and CDR2 YFSETQ. V lost 1 base and J lost 0, with 7 bases in between. The CDR3 runs 14 residues.

J is TRBJ2-5 and V is TRBV7-2, with 8 positions matching TRBD2. Germline loops: CDR1 SGHTA, CDR2 FQGNSA. The CDR3 covers 14 residues. V was pared by 1 base and J by 4 bases, with 2 bases of the junction left unmatched. CDR3 DNA sequence: TGTGCCAGCAGCTTAGTACTAGCGGCAGAGACCCAGTACTTC. Its protein product is CASSLVLAAETQYF.

The J gene is TRBJ2-3, the V gene TRBV15; weak D call: TRBD2 (6 bases). The V end lost 8 bases, the J end lost 2 bases, and 11 bases lay between the germline ends. Looked up from germline, CDR1 is LNHNV and CDR2 is YYDKDF (reference sequence). The CDR3 loop spans 13 amino acids. This CDR3 reads CATGGSYTDTQYF. The CDR3 DNA reads as TGTGCCACCGGAGGGAGTTACACAGATACGCAGTATTTT.

The chain is built from TRBV30 and TRBJ1-5; D call uncertain. The germline CDR1 and CDR2 sequences are GTSNPN and SVGIG (reference sequence). The CDR3 has 12 amino acids. Trimming stripped 0 bases from V and 6 bases from J, with 6 bases between. The chain's CDR3 is CAWSVLAQPQHF. For the CDR3, the DNA is TGTGCCTGGAGTGTACTTGCTCAGCCCCAGCATTTT. Complete variable domain (other parts from reference TRBV30 and TRBJ1-5): SQTIHQWPATLVQPVGSPLSLECTVEGTSNPNLYWYRQAAGRGLQLLFYSVGIGQISSEVPQNLSASRPQDRQFILSSKKLLLSDSGFYLCAWSVLAQPQHFGDGTRLSIL.

The chain employs TRBV11-2 and TRBJ2-3, with D hard to call. The CDR3 spans 12 residues. Germline V gene sequence: CDR1 SGHAT, CDR2 FQNNGV. Deletions cut 1 base from V and 5 bases from J, with 4 bases between. CDR3 sequence: CASSLAGDTQYF. The CDR3 coding sequence is TGTGCCAGCAGCTTAGCGGGAGATACGCAGTATTTT.

The chain combines TRBV11-3 with TRBJ2-1; 10 nucleotides match TRBD2. The CDR3 is 15 amino acids. The J segment lost 6 bases and the V segment lost 5 bases, leaving 7 bases of the junction unmatched. Looked up from germline, CDR1 is SGHNT and CDR2 is YENEEA. The CDR3 region has the DNA TGTGCCAGCAGCGCCGGGACTAGCGCCCTCAATGAGCAGTTCTTC. This sequence encodes CASSAGTSALNEQFF.

V gene TRBV19 combines with J gene TRBJ2-7; TRBD1 aligns across 9 bases. Germline loops: CDR1 LNHDA, CDR2 SQIVND (reference sequence). V lost 7 bases and J lost 4; bases outside the gene matches: 5. The CDR3 sequence is 13 residues long. The CDR3 sequence: CASTRDRVYEQYV. CDR3 coding DNA: TGTGCCAGTACCCGGGACAGGGTGTACGAGCAGTACGTC.

The gene calls are TRBV19 and TRBJ1-2, with D possibly matching TRBD1 (6 bases). The V gene's germline CDR1 is LNHDA and CDR2 SQIVND (reference sequence). V was shortened by 7 bases and J by 6 bases, with 15 bases between the two germline ends. The CDR3 is 13 residues long. CDR3 residues: CASKNRDVDGYTF. CDR3 nucleotides: TGTGCCAGTAAAAACAGGGATGTCGATGGCTACACCTTC.

V is TRBV28 and J is TRBJ2-4; D not resolved. Trimming removed 6 bases at V and 2 bases at J, with 11 bases between. This CDR3 spans 14 amino acids. In germline, CDR1 is MDHEN, CDR2 SYDVKM. CDR3 protein: CASSLSETKNIQYF. The DNA for the CDR3 is TGTGCCAGCAGCCTTAGTGAGACCAAAAACATTCAGTACTTC.